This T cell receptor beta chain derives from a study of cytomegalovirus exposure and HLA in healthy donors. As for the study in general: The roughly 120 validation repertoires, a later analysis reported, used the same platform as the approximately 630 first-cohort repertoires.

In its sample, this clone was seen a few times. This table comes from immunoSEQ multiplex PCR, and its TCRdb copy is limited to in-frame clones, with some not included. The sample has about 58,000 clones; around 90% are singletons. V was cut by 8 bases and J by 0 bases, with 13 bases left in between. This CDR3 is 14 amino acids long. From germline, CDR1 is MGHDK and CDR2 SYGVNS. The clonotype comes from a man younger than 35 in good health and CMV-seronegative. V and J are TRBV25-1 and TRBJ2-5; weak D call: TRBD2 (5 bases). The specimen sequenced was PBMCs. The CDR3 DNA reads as TGTGCCAGCTCGCACCCCGGGAACCAAGAGACCCAGTACTTC. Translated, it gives CASSHPGNQETQYF.